The 30 T cell receptor beta chains below come from one sample, sequenced in a study of T cell responses to AZD1222 COVID-19 vaccine. Only in-frame clones appear in the TCRdb table, and some are missing; sequencing was by immunoSEQ multiplex PCR. The top ten hold over 15% of the sample, which has 45,000 to 60,000 clones, around 86% seen once. Specimen: peripheral blood, collected on day 0 of AZD1222 vaccination. Source of these receptors: an adult in good health.

The chain recombines TRBV6-2 or TRBV6-3 with TRBJ1-5; D may be TRBD1 (6 bases). The CDR3 consists of 14 residues. Germline V gives CDR1 MNHEY, CDR2 SVGEGT. The V end was cut by 5 bases, the J end by 8 bases, with 16 bases between. In DNA, the CDR3 is TGTGCCAGCAGTCCATACAGGGAGGATGAGCCCCAGCATTTT. Protein: CASSPYREDEPQHF.

The chain employs TRBV15 and TRBJ2-7, with no clear D. The germline gives CDR1 LNHNV, CDR2 YYDKDF (reference sequence). Trimming pared 0 bases from V and 2 bases from J, leaving 2 bases between. This CDR3 has 12 amino acids. The CDR3 sequence is CATSRETYEQYF. CDR3 nucleotide sequence: TGTGCCACCAGCAGAGAAACCTACGAGCAGTACTTC.

This clone was seen a handful of times. This chain links TRBV6-5 with TRBJ2-7; 13 positions match TRBD2. CDR1 is MNHEY, CDR2 SVGAGI, per germline. This CDR3 region has 15 residues. Germline trimming cut 2 bases from V and 6 bases from J; bases unmatched to any gene: 4. The DNA of the CDR3 is TGTGCCAGCAGTTACGGACTAGCGGGAGTCCGCGAGCAGTACTTC. It translates to CASSYGLAGVREQYF.

This rearrangement joins TRBV30 to TRBJ1-5; weak D call: TRBD1 (5 bases). The CDR3 has 14 amino acids. Germline lookup yields CDR1 GTSNPN and CDR2 SVGIG (reference sequence). Trimming removed 4 bases from V and 0 bases from J, with 10 bases in between. The CDR3: CAWKGPGSNQPQHF. The CDR3 nucleotides read TGTGCCTGGAAGGGGCCTGGTAGCAATCAGCCCCAGCATTTT.

This chain connects TRBV5-4 to TRBJ2-2; 12 nucleotides align to TRBD2. V shed 4 bases and J 8 bases; nucleotides not matched to a gene: 6. This CDR3 has 15 amino acids. Germline V lookup: CDR1 SGHNT, CDR2 YYREEE (reference sequence). The DNA of the CDR3 is TGTGCCAGCAGCGTGACTAGCGGGAGATTGGGGGAGCTGTTTTTT. This translates into CASSVTSGRLGELFF.

The rearrangement uses TRBV21-1 and TRBJ2-7; the D call TRBD1 from the table was never checked on the DNA. TRBV21-1 constitutes a pseudogene. The CDR3 consists of 13 residues. The CDR3 region has the DNA TGTGCCAGCTCAGGGATCCCCTCCTACGAGCAGTACTTC. It encodes CASSGIPSYEQYF.

This clone was seen a few times. The rearrangement uses TRBV18 and TRBJ2-7; D is unclear. The V end lost 2 bases, the J end lost 2 bases, and 13 bases lay between the germline ends. This CDR3 is 15 amino acids long. Looked up from germline, CDR1 is KGHSH and CDR2 is LQKENI. CDR3 coding DNA: TGTGCCAGCTCACCAAGAAGACGGAATACCTACGAGCAGTACTTC. This translates into CASSPRRRNTYEQYF.

The rearrangement uses TRBV2 and TRBJ1-1; possibly TRBD1 for D (5 bases). Trimming took 6 bases from V and 0 from J, leaving 17 bases between them. Germline V CDR1 and CDR2: SNHLY, FYNNEI. The CDR3 sequence is 16 residues long. CDR3 residues: CASRVGPSLMNTEAFF. The CDR3 DNA reads as TGTGCCAGCAGGGTGGGACCGAGCCTGATGAACACTGAAGCTTTCTTT.

The chain has TRBV4-2 and TRBJ2-1; D gene unclear. Germline CDR1 is LGHNA and CDR2 is YNFKEQ. The V end lost 0 bases, the J end lost 3 bases, and 9 bases lay between the germline ends. The CDR3 length is 15 residues. The CDR3: CASSQERVVYNEQFF. The CDR3 DNA follows: TGTGCCAGCAGCCAAGAAAGGGTCGTCTACAATGAGCAGTTCTTC.

J is TRBJ1-6 and V is TRBV20-1, with D uncertain. The germline V gene encodes CDR1 DFQATT and CDR2 SNEGSKA (reference sequence). The CDR3 length is 13 residues. V was cut by 3 bases and J by 8 bases, with 11 bases left in between. The CDR3 sequence: CSASEDSDSPLHF. CDR3 bases: TGCAGTGCTAGTGAAGACTCGGATTCACCCCTCCACTTT.

The genes are TRBV20-1 and TRBJ2-5; D remains ambiguous. Germline V lookup: CDR1 DFQATT, CDR2 SNEGSKA (reference sequence). This CDR3 contains 10 residues. Trimming removed 1 base from V and 6 bases from J, with 3 bases in between. The CDR3 DNA is TGCAGTGCTAGAGTACAGACCCAGTACTTC. It is translated as CSARVQTQYF.

The chain is built from TRBV6-6 and TRBJ2-1, with D possibly TRBD2 on 6 matching bases. There are 13 residues in the CDR3. The germline gives CDR1 MNHNY, CDR2 SVGAGI (reference sequence). Between the trimmed V and J ends, which lost 6 bases and 7 bases, there was a span of 13 bases. The DNA of the CDR3 is TGTGCCAGCAGACATACTAGCTCGAATGAGCAGTTCTTC. Translated: CASRHTSSNEQFF.

This chain connects TRBV6-1 to TRBJ2-4, with D uncertain. Germline CDR1 MNHNS, CDR2 SASEGT. The CDR3 covers 15 residues. V dropped 2 bases and J dropped 0 bases, with 8 bases sitting between them. This CDR3 reads CASSEIWLAKNIQYF. CDR3 bases: TGTGCCAGCAGTGAAATTTGGTTAGCCAAAAACATTCAGTACTTC.

The V call is TRBV4-2, the J call TRBJ2-5; no clear D gene. The CDR3 contains 13 residues. V lost 0 bases and J lost 5, with 7 bases in between. Germline V gene data show CDR1 as LGHNA and CDR2 as YNFKEQ. CDR3 region: CASSQDSLETQYF. DNA for the CDR3: TGTGCCAGCAGCCAAGATTCGCTTGAGACCCAGTACTTC.

V usage is TRBV19 and J usage is TRBJ2-3; D is perhaps TRBD1 (5 bases). The CDR3 loop spans 18 amino acids. Per the germline V gene, CDR1 is LNHDA and CDR2 is SQIVND (reference sequence). V was clipped by 0 bases and J by 0 bases, with 16 bases between them. The CDR3 here is CASSIDGFRALSTDTQYF. DNA of the CDR3: TGTGCCAGTAGTATAGATGGTTTCAGGGCGTTGAGCACAGATACGCAGTATTTT.

The chain has TRBV6-2 or TRBV6-3 and TRBJ2-7, with 11 nucleotides matching TRBD2. V lost 5 bases to trimming and J lost 0 bases; unmatched junction nucleotides: 0. Germline CDR1 reads MNHEY; CDR2 reads SVGEGT. The CDR3 sequence is 14 residues long. As DNA, the CDR3 is TGTGCCAGCAGTGGGACTAGCGGCTCCTACGAGCAGTACTTC. This encodes CASSGTSGSYEQYF.

The chain is built from TRBV7-8 and TRBJ1-6; D may be TRBD1 (5 bases). V shed 1 base and J shed 6 bases, with 10 bases lying between them. The CDR3 contains 15 residues. Germline assignment: CDR1 SGHVS and CDR2 FQNEAQ. CDR3 nucleotide sequence: TGTGCCAGCAGCTTAGATCAGGGACCTAATTCACCCCTCCACTTT. Translation gives CASSLDQGPNSPLHF.

This rearrangement joins TRBV18 to TRBJ1-5; 10 bases map to TRBD1. The CDR3 consists of 16 residues. Germline CDR1 is KGHSH and CDR2 is LQKENI. J lost 7 bases, V lost 2 bases, and 8 bases had no gene match. The CDR3 DNA sequence: TGTGCCAGCTCACCATACGCCGGGACAGGGGCACAGCCCCAGCATTTT. Its protein is CASSPYAGTGAQPQHF.

This chain joins TRBV3-1 (or the pseudogene TRBV3-2) and TRBJ2-2; D possibly corresponds to TRBD2 (6 bases). Trimming took off 1 base at V and 5 bases at J, with 11 bases between the two ends. The CDR3 is 15 residues long. In germline, CDR1 is LGHDT, CDR2 YNNKEL (reference sequence). CDR3 nucleotide sequence: TGTGCCAGCAGCCAAGTCCACGGGAGTACCGGGGAGCTGTTTTTT. Protein product: CASSQVHGSTGELFF.

This clone was found once. The chain couples TRBV6-5 to TRBJ1-3, with D tentatively TRBD1 (6 bases). Germline loops: CDR1 MNHEY, CDR2 SVGAGI. The CDR3 runs 12 residues. V was trimmed by 8 bases and J by 3 bases, leaving 8 bases between them. The CDR3 DNA reads as TGTGCCAGCCAGGGGAATGGAAACACCATATATTTT. Encoded protein: CASQGNGNTIYF.

The V call is TRBV9, the J call TRBJ1-2, with 8 bases that match TRBD1. CDR3 length equals 13 residues. With 7 bases clipped from V and 4 bases from J, the junction kept 6 bases outside the gene matches. Germline CDR1 is SGDLS and CDR2 is YYNGEE. CDR3: CASSETGAYGYTF. The CDR3 DNA reads TGTGCCAGCTCGGAGACAGGGGCCTATGGCTACACCTTC.

V and J are TRBV5-1 and TRBJ1-1, with D uncertain. CDR3 length equals 14 residues. The germline CDR1 and CDR2 sequences are SGHRS and YFSETQ. V gave up 4 bases and J gave up 0 bases, with 10 bases separating them. CDR3 region: CASSPGPMNTEAFF. CDR3 sequence (DNA): TGCGCCAGCAGCCCGGGTCCTATGAACACTGAAGCTTTCTTT.

This clone was counted only a few times. The chain is built from TRBV5-1 and TRBJ1-2, with 8 bases that match TRBD1. Germline assignment: CDR1 SGHRS and CDR2 YFSETQ. Trimming at V came to 0 bases and at J to 4 bases, leaving 5 bases not matched to a gene. The CDR3 loop spans 15 amino acids. As DNA, the CDR3 is TGCGCCAGCAGCTTGGCAGGGGGCGTAGCCTATGGCTACACCTTC. This sequence encodes CASSLAGGVAYGYTF.

The chain employs TRBV19 and TRBJ2-5, with D tentatively TRBD1 (6 bases). Germline CDR1 LNHDA, CDR2 SQIVND (reference sequence). V lost 5 bases, J lost 4 bases, and 26 bases lay in between. CDR3 length equals 18 residues. The CDR3 loop reads CASSERLGFRGEGETQYF. The CDR3 coding sequence is TGTGCCAGTAGTGAGCGATTGGGTTTCAGGGGCGAAGGAGAGACCCAGTACTTC.

The rearrangement joins TRBV18 to TRBJ2-1; D assignment may be TRBD1 or TRBD2 (5 bases each). The CDR3 has 15 residues. V was clipped by 1 base and J by 8 bases, with 15 bases between them. The V gene's germline CDR1 is KGHSH and CDR2 LQKENI. CDR3 loop: CASSPQRGLWDEQFF. The CDR3 region has the DNA TGTGCCAGCTCACCACAGAGGGGCCTTTGGGATGAGCAGTTCTTC.

This rearrangement joins TRBV28 to TRBJ1-4; D is perhaps TRBD1 (6 bases). The CDR3 totals 19 residues. V was pared by 6 bases and J by 0 bases, with 23 bases between. Germline V CDR1 and CDR2: MDHEN, SYDVKM. CDR3 in amino acids: CASSPRRGRESPTNEKLFF. CDR3 nucleotide sequence: TGTGCCAGCAGCCCAAGGCGGGGGCGCGAATCCCCAACTAATGAAAAACTGTTTTTT.

The chain uses TRBV19 and TRBJ1-5; no clear D. With 1 base removed from V and 11 bases from J, the gap between germline ends came to 15 bases. Per the germline V gene, CDR1 is LNHDA and CDR2 is SQIVND (reference sequence). This CDR3 region has 14 residues. CDR3 nucleotide sequence: TGTGCCAGTAGTATAGCGGATTTGGGTCTAGCCCAGCATTTT. This codes for CASSIADLGLAQHF.

V usage is TRBV18 and J usage is TRBJ2-6; 9 positions agree with TRBD1. CDR3 size: 19 residues. The germline V gene has CDR1 KGHSH and CDR2 LQKENI. Trimming removed 5 bases from V and 1 base from J; junction bases left unmatched: 12. This chain's CDR3 is CASSSYPGTGISGANVLTF. CDR3 coding DNA: TGTGCCAGCTCATCGTACCCCGGGACAGGGATATCTGGGGCCAACGTCCTGACTTTC.

In its sample, this clone was seen once. V and J are TRBV5-1 and TRBJ2-3; tentatively, D is TRBD1 or TRBD2 (5 bases each). Germline V gene data show CDR1 as SGHRS and CDR2 as YFSETQ. This CDR3 has 16 residues. Trimming removed 2 bases at V and 1 base at J, with 14 bases between. CDR3 in DNA: TGCGCCAGCAGCTTCGTGGGAGTGGGGGGCACAGATACGCAGTATTTT. This encodes CASSFVGVGGTDTQYF.

The chain links TRBV7-9 to TRBJ1-4; unclear D gene. The length of the CDR3 is 14 residues. Germline assignment: CDR1 SEHNR and CDR2 FQNEAQ (reference sequence). V dropped 0 bases and J dropped 8 bases, with 10 bases sitting between them. The CDR3 protein is CASSLAEGGEKLFF. CDR3 in DNA: TGTGCCAGCAGCTTAGCAGAAGGAGGAGAAAAACTGTTTTTT.